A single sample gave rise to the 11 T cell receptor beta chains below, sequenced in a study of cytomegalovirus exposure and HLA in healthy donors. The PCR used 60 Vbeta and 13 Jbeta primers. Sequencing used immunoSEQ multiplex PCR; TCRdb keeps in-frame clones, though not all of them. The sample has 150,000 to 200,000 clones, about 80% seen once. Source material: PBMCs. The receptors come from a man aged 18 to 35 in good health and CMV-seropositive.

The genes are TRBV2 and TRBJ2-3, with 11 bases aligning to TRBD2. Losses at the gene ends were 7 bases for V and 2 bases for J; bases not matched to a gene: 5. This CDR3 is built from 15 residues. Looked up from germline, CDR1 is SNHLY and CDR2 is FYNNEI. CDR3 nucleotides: TGTGCCAGCACCCGACTAGCGGGATCCACAGATACGCAGTATTTT. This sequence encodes CASTRLAGSTDTQYF.

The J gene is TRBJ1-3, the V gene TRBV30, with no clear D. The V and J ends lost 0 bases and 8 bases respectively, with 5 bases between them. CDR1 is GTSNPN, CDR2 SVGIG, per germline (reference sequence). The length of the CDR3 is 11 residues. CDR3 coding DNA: TGTGCCTGGAGTGTATCGTACACCATATATTTT. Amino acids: CAWSVSYTIYF.

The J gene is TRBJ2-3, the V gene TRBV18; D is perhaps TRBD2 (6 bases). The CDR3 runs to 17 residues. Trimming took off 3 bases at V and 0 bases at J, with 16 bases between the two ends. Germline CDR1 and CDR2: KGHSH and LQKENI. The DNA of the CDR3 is TGTGCCAGCTCACCTATTGGGGGAGGTTCTAGCACAGATACGCAGTATTTT. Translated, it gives CASSPIGGGSSTDTQYF.

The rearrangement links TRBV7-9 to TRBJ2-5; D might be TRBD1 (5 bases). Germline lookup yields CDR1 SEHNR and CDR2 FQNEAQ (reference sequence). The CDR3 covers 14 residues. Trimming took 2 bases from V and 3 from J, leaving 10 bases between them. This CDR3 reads CASSLYGREETQYF. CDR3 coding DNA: TGTGCCAGCAGCTTATACGGCAGGGAAGAGACCCAGTACTTC.

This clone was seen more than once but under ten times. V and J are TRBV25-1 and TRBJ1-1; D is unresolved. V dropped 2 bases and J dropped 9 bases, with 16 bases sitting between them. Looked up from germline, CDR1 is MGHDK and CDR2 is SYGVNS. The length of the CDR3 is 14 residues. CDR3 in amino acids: CASSEEAEEEQAFF. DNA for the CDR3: TGTGCCAGCAGTGAAGAGGCGGAGGAGGAACAAGCTTTCTTT.

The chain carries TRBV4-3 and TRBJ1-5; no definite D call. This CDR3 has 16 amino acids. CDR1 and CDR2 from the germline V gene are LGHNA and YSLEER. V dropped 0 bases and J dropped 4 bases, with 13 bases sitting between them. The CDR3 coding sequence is TGCGCCAGCAGCCAAGAAGTCGCCGGGGTAAATCAGCCCCAGCATTTT. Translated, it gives CASSQEVAGVNQPQHF.

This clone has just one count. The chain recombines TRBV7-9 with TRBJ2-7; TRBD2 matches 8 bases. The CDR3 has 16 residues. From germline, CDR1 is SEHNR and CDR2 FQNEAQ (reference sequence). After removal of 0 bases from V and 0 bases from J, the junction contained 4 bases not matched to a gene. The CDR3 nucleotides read TGTGCCAGCAGCTTAGCTAGCGGGGAAAGCTCCTACGAGCAGTACTTC. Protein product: CASSLASGESSYEQYF. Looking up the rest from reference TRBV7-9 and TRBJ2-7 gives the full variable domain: DTGVSQNPRHKITKRGQNVTFRCDPISEHNRLYWYRQTLGQGPEFLTYFQNEAQLEKSRLLSDRFSAERPKGSFSTLEIQRTEQGDSAMYLCASSLASGESSYEQYFGPGTRLTVT.

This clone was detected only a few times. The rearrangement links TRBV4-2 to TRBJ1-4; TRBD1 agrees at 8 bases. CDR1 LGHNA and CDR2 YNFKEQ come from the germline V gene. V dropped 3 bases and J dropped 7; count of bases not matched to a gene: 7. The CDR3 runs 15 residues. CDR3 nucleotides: TGTGCCAGCAGCCAGGGGACAGGAGTCGCTGAAAAACTGTTTTTT. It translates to CASSQGTGVAEKLFF.

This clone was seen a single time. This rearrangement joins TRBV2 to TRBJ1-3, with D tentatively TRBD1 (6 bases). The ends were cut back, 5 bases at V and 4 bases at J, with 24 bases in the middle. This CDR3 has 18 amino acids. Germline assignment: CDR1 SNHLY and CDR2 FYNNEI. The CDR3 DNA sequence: TGTGCCAGCAGTTGGGACACAAGTGATAACCATCTAGGAAACACCATATATTTT. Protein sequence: CASSWDTSDNHLGNTIYF.

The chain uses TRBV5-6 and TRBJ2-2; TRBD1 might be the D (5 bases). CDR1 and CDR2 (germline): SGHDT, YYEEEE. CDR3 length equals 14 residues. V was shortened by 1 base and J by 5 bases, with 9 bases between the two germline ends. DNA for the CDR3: TGTGCCAGCAGCTTGCCCCCAGGGACCGGGGAGCTGTTTTTT. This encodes CASSLPPGTGELFF.

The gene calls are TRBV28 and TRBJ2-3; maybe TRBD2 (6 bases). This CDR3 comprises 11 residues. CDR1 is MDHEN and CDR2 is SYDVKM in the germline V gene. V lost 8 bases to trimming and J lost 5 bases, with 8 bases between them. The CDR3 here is CASGGIDTQYF. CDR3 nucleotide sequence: TGTGCCAGCGGCGGGATAGATACGCAGTATTTT.